This TCR beta chain was obtained from a study of T cell changes during pregnancy in multiple sclerosis. Repertoires were generated with immunoSEQ multiplex PCR, while TCRdb's copy carries only in-frame clones and drops some. The sample records roughly 64,000 clones, about 96% being singletons. Deletions cut 4 bases from V and 6 bases from J, with 10 bases between. This CDR3 is built from 13 residues. Germline V lookup: CDR1 SGDLS, CDR2 YYNGEE. Here the sequenced sample was CD8+ T cells from peripheral blood mononuclear cells, taken after pregnancy. The rearrangement uses TRBV9 and TRBJ2-2; D gene uncertain. This sequence was found in a female donor with multiple sclerosis, enrolled in a pregnancy study. CDR3 coding DNA: TGTGCCAGCAGCACCCACTCCGCCGGGGAGCTGTTTTTT. Residues: CASSTHSAGELFF.